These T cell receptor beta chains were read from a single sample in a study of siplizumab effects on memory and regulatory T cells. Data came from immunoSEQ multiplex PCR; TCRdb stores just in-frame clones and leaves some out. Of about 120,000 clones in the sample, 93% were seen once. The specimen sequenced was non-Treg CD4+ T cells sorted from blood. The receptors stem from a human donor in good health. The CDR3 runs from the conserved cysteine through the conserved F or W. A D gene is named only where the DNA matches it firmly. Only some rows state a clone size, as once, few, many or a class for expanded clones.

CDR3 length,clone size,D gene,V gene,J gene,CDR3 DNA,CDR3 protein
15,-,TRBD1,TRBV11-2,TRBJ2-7,TGTGCCAGCACCCTATCCGGGACAGGGACCTACGAGCAGTACTTC,CASTLSGTGTYEQYF
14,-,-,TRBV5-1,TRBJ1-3,TGCGCCAGCAGCCCTGGACAGAATGGAAACACCATATATTTT,CASSPGQNGNTIYF
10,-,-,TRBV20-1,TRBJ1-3,TGCAGTGCCATTAGGAACACCATATATTTT,CSAIRNTIYF
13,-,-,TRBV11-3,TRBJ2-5,TGTGCCAGCAGCTTGGGCGTACAAGAGACCCAGTACTTC,CASSLGVQETQYF
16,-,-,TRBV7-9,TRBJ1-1,TGTGCCAGCAGCTTAGCCCGGCCGGGTAGTGACACTGAAGCTTTCTTT,CASSLARPGSDTEAFF
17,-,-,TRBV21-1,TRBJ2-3,TGTGCCAGCAGCAAAAGGCCGGGACTAGTGGTAACAGATACGCAGTATTTT,CASSKRPGLVVTDTQYF
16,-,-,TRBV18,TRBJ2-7,TGTGCCAGCTCACCAAGCGAGGGGGGATGGGCCTACGAGCAGTACTTC,CASSPSEGGWAYEQYF
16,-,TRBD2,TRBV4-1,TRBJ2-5,TGCGCCAGCAGCCAAGATCCAGCGGGGGCACAAGAGACCCAGTACTTC,CASSQDPAGAQETQYF
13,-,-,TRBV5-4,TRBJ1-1,TGTGCCAGCAGCCCGTCTGGGAACACTGAAGCTTTCTTT,CASSPSGNTEAFF
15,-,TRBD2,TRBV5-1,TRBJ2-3,TGCGCCAGCAGCTTTAGCGGGGGGGTTTCAGATACGCAGTATTTT,CASSFSGGVSDTQYF
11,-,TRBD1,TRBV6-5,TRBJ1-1,TGTGCCACGACAGGGAAGGCTGAAGCTTTCTTT,CATTGKAEAFF
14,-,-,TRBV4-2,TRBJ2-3,TGTGCCAGCAGCCAAGGGCTGAATTCAGATACGCAGTATTTT,CASSQGLNSDTQYF
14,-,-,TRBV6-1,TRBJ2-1,TGTGCCAGCAGTGGGGACTATGGGGGCGATGAGCAGTTCTTC,CASSGDYGGDEQFF
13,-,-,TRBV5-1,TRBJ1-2,TGCGCCAGCAGCTTGGAGGACTGGTCCGGCTACACCTTC,CASSLEDWSGYTF
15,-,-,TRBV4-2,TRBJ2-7,TGTGCCAGCAGCCAAGATGTACGGCAGTTTGCCGAGCAGTACTTC,CASSQDVRQFAEQYF
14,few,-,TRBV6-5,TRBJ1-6,TGTGCCAGCAGTTACTCGACCACGTATTCACCCCTCCACTTT,CASSYSTTYSPLHF
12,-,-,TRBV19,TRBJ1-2,TGTGCCAGTAGTATGTATCGGGATGGCTACACCTTC,CASSMYRDGYTF
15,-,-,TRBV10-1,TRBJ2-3,TGCGCCAGCAGTGAGTCGGCGACTAGCACAGATACGCAGTATTTT,CASSESATSTDTQYF
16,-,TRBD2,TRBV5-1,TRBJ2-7,TGCGCCAGCAGCTTGCTTAGCGGGGGGATCTCCTACGAGCAGTACTTC,CASSLLSGGISYEQYF
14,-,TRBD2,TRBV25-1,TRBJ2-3,TGTGCCAGCAGTCGGGGGGGATCCGTAGATACGCAGTATTTT,CASSRGGSVDTQYF
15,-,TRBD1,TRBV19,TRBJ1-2,TGTGCCAGTAGTATCCGGACAGGGACAAACTATGGCTACACCTTC,CASSIRTGTNYGYTF
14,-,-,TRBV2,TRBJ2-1,TGTGCCAGCAGGGAAGTAGAGTTTAACAATGAGCAGTTCTTC,CASREVEFNNEQFF
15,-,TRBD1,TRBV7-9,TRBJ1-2,TGTGCCAGCAGCTTAGTCCAGGGGGCGATGGAAGGCTACACCTTC,CASSLVQGAMEGYTF
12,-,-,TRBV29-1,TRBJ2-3,TGCAGCAGGAGGGGCGGCACAGATACGCAGTATTTT,CSRRGGTDTQYF
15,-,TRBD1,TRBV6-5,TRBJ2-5,TGTGCCAGCAGTTTTAGGACAGGGGGCGTCGAGACCCAGTACTTC,CASSFRTGGVETQYF
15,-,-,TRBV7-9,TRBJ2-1,TGTGCCAGCAGCCCAGGAGCAGGGGCGCTCGGTGAGCAGTTCTTC,CASSPGAGALGEQFF
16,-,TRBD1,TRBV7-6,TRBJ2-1,TGTGCCAGCAGCAGTAACCGGGACAGGGGTTTCGATGAGCAGTTCTTC,CASSSNRDRGFDEQFF
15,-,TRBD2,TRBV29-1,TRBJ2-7,TGCAGCGTTGGCGTGACTAGCGGGGGGGCGTACGAGCAGTACTTC,CSVGVTSGGAYEQYF
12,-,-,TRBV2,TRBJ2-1,TGTGCCAGCAGTGAAGACTCGCATGAGCAGTTCTTC,CASSEDSHEQFF
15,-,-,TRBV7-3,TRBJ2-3,TGTGCCAGCAGCTTAAGTCCAGGGGACACAGATACGCAGTATTTT,CASSLSPGDTDTQYF
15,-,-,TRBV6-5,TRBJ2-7,TGTGCCAGCAAGTCATTGACAGGTAGCTCCTACGAGCAGTACTTC,CASKSLTGSSYEQYF
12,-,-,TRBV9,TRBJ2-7,TGTGCCAGCGGGGTCGTTCGCTACGAGCAGTACTTC,CASGVVRYEQYF
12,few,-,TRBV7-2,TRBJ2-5,TGTGCCAGCAGCTTAGTTGTAGAGACCCAGTACTTC,CASSLVVETQYF
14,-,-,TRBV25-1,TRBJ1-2,TGTGCCAGCAGTGAGGGCAGGACCAGCTATGGCTACACCTTC,CASSEGRTSYGYTF
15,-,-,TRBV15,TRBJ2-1,TGTGCCACCAGCACCGGAGGAAGAATCAACAATGAGCAGTTCTTC,CATSTGGRINNEQFF
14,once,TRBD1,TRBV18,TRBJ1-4,TGTGCCAGCTCACCAGGGACAGGGAATGAAAAACTGTTTTTT,CASSPGTGNEKLFF
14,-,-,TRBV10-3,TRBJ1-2,TGTGCCATCAACTCCCCCGTAGTCGGGTATGGCTACACCTTC,CAINSPVVGYGYTF
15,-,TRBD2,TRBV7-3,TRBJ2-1,TGTGCCAGCAGCTCGGGGACTAGCGTCGGCAATGAGCAGTTCTTC,CASSSGTSVGNEQFF
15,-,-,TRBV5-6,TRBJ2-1,TGTGCCAGCAGCTATAGGCAGGGCAGCAACAATGAGCAGTTCTTC,CASSYRQGSNNEQFF
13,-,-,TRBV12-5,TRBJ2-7,TGTGCTAGTGTTGGGCGGACCTCCTACGAGCAGTACTTC,CASVGRTSYEQYF
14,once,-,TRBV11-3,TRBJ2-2,TGTGCCAGCAGCCTCACCCGGGGGACCGGGGAGCTGTTTTTT,CASSLTRGTGELFF
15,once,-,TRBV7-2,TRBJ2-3,TGTGCCAGCAGCTTAGTGACGCTAGCCGCGGATACGCAGTATTTT,CASSLVTLAADTQYF
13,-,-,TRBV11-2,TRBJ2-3,TGTGCCAGCAGCTTCTGGGGAGCGGATACGCAGTATTTT,CASSFWGADTQYF
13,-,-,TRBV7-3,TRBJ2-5,TGTGCCAGCAGCTCAAGAGCTGGAGAGACCCAGTACTTC,CASSSRAGETQYF
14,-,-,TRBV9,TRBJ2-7,TGTGCCAGCAGCCCGGGGGGCGAACCCTACGAGCAGTACTTC,CASSPGGEPYEQYF
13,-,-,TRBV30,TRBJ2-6,TGTGCCTGGAGGAGCTCTGGGGCCAACGTCCTGACTTTC,CAWRSSGANVLTF
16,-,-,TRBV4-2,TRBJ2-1,TGTGCCAGCAGCCAAGAGGCCACCCTCCCCTACAATGAGCAGTTCTTC,CASSQEATLPYNEQFF
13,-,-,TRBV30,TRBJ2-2,TGTGCCTGGAGTGCGGCGAACACCGGGGAGCTGTTTTTT,CAWSAANTGELFF
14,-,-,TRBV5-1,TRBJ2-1,TGCGCCAGCAGCTTGATCCGCAGCGGCAATGAGCAGTTCTTC,CASSLIRSGNEQFF
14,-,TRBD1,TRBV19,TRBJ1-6,TGTGCCAGTAGTCTCGACAGGGACACAACACCCCTCCACTTT,CASSLDRDTTPLHF
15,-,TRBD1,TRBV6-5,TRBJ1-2,TGTGCCAGCAGTTACCACGGGACAGAGAACTATGGCTACACCTTC,CASSYHGTENYGYTF
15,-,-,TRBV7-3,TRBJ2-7,TGTGCCAGCAGCTTATTTGCGGGGGCCGGCGGCGAGCAGTACTTC,CASSLFAGAGGEQYF
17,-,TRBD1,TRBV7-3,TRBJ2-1,TGTGCCAGCAGCCTAAATCCCCGGGACAGGAGTTACAATGAGCAGTTCTTC,CASSLNPRDRSYNEQFF
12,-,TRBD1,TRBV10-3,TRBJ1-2,TGTGCCATCAGCGGGACAGGGGACGGCTACACCTTC,CAISGTGDGYTF
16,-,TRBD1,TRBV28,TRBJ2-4,TGTGCCAGCAGTCACGACAGGGGGGGGACCAAAAACATTCAGTACTTC,CASSHDRGGTKNIQYF